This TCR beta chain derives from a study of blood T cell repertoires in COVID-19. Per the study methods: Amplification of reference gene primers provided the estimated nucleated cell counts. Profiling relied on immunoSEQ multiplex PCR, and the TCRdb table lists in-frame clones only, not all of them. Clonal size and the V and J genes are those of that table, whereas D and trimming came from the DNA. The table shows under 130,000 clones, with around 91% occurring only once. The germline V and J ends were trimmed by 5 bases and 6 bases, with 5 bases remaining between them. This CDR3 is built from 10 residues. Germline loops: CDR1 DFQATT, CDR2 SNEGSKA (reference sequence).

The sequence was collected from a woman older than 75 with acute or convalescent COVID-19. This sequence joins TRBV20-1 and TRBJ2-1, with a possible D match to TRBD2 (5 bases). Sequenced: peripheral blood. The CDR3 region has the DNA TGCAGTGCTGGACTCAATGAGCAGTTCTTC. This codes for CSAGLNEQFF.